In its sample, the clone carrying this T cell receptor beta chain was seen many times. CDR3 length: 16 amino acids. Trimming pared 2 bases from V and 5 bases from J, leaving 15 bases between. CDR1 KGHDR and CDR2 SFDVKD come from the germline V gene. In TCRdb, the RT-PCR reads were re-called with MiXCR into one record per CDR3 protein. The table records about 540,000 distinct CDR3 sequences, roughly 25% of them present only once. The data were obtained in a study of response to subunit inactivated influenza vaccine. This sample was shared with a second study, whose subject was T cells expressing NK-cell markers. Per that study: The cDNA for TCR beta came from 5'RACE template switching with UMIs. Each TCR beta repertoire originated in sorted T cells that were CD3+CD56+NKG2C+, CD3+CD56+NKG2C- or CD3+CD56-NKG2C+. Eight donors were sequenced, of whom seven were HCMV-seropositive, while the remaining one was HCMV-seronegative. CD8+ T cells in roughly six donors included dominant NKG2C+ clonotypes at roughly 1.0-7.0%.

V and J are TRBV24-1 and TRBJ2-1; perhaps TRBD1 as D (6 bases). The clonotype comes from a man aged 45-65 years who received an inactivated influenza vaccine. The specimen comprised CD4+ T cells sorted from PBMCs, sampled approximately 13 days after vaccination. CDR3 loop: CATSDSRTELNNEQFF. In DNA form, the CDR3 reads TGTGCCACCAGTGATTCGCGGACAGAACTCAACAATGAGCAGTTCTTC.